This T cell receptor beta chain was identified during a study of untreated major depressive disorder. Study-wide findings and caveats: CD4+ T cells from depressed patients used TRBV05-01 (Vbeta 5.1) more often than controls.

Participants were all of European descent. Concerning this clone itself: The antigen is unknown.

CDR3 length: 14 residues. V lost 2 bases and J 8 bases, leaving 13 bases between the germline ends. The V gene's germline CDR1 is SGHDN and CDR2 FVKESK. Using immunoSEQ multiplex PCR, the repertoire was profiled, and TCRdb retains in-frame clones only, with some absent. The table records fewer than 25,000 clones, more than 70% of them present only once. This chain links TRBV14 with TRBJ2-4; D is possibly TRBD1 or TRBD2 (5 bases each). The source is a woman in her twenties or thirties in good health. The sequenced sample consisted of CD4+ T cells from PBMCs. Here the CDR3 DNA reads TGTGCCAGCAGCCAAACAATCGGGGCCGACATTCAGTACTTC. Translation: CASSQTIGADIQYF. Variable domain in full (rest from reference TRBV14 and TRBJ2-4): EAGVTQFPSHSVIEKGQTVTLRCDPISGHDNLYWYRRVMGKEIKFLLHFVKESKQDESGMPNNRFLAERTGGTYSTLKVQPAELEDSGVYFCASSQTIGADIQYFGAGTRLSVL.